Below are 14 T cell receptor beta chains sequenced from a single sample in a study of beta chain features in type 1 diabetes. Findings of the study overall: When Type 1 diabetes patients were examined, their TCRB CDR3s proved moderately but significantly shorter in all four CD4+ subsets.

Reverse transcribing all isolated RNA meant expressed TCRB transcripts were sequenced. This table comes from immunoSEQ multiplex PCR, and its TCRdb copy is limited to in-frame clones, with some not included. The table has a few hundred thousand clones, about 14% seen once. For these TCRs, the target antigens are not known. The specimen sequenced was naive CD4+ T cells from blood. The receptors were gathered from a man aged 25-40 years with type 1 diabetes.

The CDR3 reads CASSLAGQGFGYTF. The CDR3 bases are TGTGCCAGCAGCTTAGCGGGACAGGGTTTTGGCTACACCTTC. V and J are TRBV7-2 and TRBJ1-2, with 9 bases that match TRBD1. CDR3 length: 14 amino acids. Looked up from germline, CDR1 is SGHTA and CDR2 is FQGNSA. With V trimmed by 0 bases and J by 7 bases, 3 bases remained unmatched.

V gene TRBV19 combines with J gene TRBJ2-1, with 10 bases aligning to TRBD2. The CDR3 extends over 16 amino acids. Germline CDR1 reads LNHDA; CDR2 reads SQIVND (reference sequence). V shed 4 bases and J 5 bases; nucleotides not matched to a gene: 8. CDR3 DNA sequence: TGTGCCAGTAGTACCAGAAGCGGGAGGGGCCACAATGAGCAGTTCTTC. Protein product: CASSTRSGRGHNEQFF.

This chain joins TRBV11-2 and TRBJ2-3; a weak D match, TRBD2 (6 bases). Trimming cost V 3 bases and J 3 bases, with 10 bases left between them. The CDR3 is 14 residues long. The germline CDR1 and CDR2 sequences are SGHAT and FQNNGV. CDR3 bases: TGTGCCAGCAGCTTTCCGGGGGTTACAGATACGCAGTATTTT. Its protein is CASSFPGVTDTQYF.

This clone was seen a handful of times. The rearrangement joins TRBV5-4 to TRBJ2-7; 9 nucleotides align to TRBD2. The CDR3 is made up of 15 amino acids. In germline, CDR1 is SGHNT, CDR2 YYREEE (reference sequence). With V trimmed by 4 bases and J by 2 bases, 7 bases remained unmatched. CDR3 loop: CASSRPAGGPYEQYF. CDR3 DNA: TGTGCCAGCAGCCGTCCTGCGGGAGGGCCCTACGAGCAGTACTTC. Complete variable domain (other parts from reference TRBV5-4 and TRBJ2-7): ETGVTQSPTHLIKTRGQQVTLRCSSQSGHNTVSWYQQALGQGPQFIFQYYREEENGRGNFPPRFSGLQFPNYSSELNVNALELDDSALYLCASSRPAGGPYEQYFGPGTRLTVT.

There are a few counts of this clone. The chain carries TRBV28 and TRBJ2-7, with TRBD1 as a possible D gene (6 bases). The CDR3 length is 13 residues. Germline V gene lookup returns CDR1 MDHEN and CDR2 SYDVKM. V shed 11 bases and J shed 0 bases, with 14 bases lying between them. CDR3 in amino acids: CASSPGASYEQYF. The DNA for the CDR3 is TGTGCCTCCAGCCCAGGGGCCTCCTACGAGCAGTACTTC.

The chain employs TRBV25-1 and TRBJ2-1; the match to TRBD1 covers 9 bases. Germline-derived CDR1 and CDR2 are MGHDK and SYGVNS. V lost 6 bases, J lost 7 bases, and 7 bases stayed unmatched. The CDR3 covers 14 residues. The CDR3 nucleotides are TGTGCCAGCAGCCTCCAGGGACAGGGTAATGAGCAGTTCTTC. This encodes CASSLQGQGNEQFF.

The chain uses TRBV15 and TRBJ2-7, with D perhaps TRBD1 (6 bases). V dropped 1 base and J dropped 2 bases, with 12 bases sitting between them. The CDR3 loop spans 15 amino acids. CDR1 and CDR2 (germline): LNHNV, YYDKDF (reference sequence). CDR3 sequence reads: CATSRGAGDAYEQYF. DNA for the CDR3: TGTGCCACCAGCAGAGGGGCAGGGGACGCCTACGAGCAGTACTTC.

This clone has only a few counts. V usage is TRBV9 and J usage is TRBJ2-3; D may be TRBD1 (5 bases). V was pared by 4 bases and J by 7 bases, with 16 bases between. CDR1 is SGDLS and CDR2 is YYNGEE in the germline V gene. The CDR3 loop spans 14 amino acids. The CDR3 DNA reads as TGTGCCAGCAGCTCGCAATCCCAGGGAAATACGCAGTATTTT. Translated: CASSSQSQGNTQYF.

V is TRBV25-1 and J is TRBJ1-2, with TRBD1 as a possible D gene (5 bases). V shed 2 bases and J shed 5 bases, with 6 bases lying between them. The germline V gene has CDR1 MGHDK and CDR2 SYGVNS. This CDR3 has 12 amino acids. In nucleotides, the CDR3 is TGTGCCAGCAGTGAACAGGGATATGGCTACACCTTC. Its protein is CASSEQGYGYTF.

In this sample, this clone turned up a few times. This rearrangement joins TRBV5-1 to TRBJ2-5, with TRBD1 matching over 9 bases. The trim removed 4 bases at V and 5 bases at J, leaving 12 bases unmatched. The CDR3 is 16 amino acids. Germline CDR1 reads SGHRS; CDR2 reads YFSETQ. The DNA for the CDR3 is TGCGCCAGCAGCCCCGGCGACAGGGGGATGCGGGAGACCCAGTACTTC. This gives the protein CASSPGDRGMRETQYF.

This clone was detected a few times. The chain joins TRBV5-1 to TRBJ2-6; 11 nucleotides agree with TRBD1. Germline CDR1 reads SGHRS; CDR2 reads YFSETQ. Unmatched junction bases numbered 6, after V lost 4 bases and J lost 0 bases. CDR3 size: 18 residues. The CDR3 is CASSPTGQGVSGANVLTF. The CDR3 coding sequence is TGCGCCAGCAGCCCGACGGGACAGGGGGTCTCTGGGGCCAACGTCCTGACTTTC.

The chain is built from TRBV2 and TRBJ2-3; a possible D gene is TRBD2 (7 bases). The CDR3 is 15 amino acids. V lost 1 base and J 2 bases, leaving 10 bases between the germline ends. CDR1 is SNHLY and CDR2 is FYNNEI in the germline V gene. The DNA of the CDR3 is TGTGCCAGCAGTGAAGGGGGGGGGCCCACAGATACGCAGTATTTT. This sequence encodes CASSEGGGPTDTQYF.

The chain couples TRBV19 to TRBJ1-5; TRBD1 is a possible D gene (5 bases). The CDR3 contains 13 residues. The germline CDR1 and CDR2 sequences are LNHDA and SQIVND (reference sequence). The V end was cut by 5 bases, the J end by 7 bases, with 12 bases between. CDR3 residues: CASSFREEQPQHF. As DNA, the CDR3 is TGTGCCAGTAGTTTCAGGGAGGAACAGCCCCAGCATTTT.

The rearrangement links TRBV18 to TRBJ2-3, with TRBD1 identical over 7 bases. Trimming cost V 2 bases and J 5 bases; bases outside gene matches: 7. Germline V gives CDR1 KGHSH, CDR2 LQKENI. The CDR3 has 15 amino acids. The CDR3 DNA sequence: TGTGCCAGCTCACCATATACAGGGGTGGGAGATACGCAGTATTTT. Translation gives CASSPYTGVGDTQYF.